This T cell receptor beta chain comes out of a study of cytomegalovirus exposure and HLA in healthy donors. Primers: 60 Vbeta forward and 13 Jbeta reverse. The authors' processing: An analysis that came later counted around 80 million unique TCR beta chains, approximately 9.9 million shared. Here immunoSEQ multiplex PCR was the method, and the copy in TCRdb shows in-frame clones only, minus some. V and J calls and clone size are copied from that table; D and trimming were computed from the DNA. Recorded for this sample: about 140,000 clones. The sequenced sample consisted of PBMCs. The TCR sequence derives from a woman aged 18-29 years in good health and CMV-seronegative.

The DNA of the CDR3 is TGTGCCAGCGGTAAGAGGGCGATTGACAATCAGCCCCAGCATTTT. Protein product: CASGKRAIDNQPQHF. The chain links TRBV6-5 to TRBJ1-5; no definite D call. This CDR3 comprises 15 residues. Germline CDR1 is MNHEY and CDR2 is SVGAGI. V was pared by 8 bases and J by 3 bases, with 17 bases between.